This T cell receptor (beta chain) was recovered during a study of T cell repertoires in cytomegalovirus infection. Overall study: Both a matching HLA type and CMV infection were indicated by public TCR beta signatures. Study-wide points: Based on cumulative public TCR beta family frequency, carriers of CMV plus the relevant HLA were identified. The response measured ex vivo was dominated by TCR beta clonotypes (HLA-C-restricted and CMV-specific).

This clonotype was seen a handful of times. The antigen remains undetermined. The CDR3 is 16 residues long. Germline lookup yields CDR1 MNHEY and CDR2 SVGEGT. V shed 4 bases and J 0 bases; nucleotides not matched to a gene: 6. TCRdb itself ran the reads through MiXCR, one entry per CDR3 protein. The data show about 68,000 distinct CDR3 sequences, with approximately 22% seen just once and 79% held by the top ten. The chain combines TRBV6-2 or TRBV6-3 with TRBJ2-1; 7 bases are a match to TRBD2. Input material: PBMCs, sequenced either directly or after in vitro stimulation (not recorded which). The sequence came from a human donor in good health (CMV status not recorded). Some clones in this sample may be carry-over from other donors' samples. The CDR3 protein is CASSSGTTSSYNEQFF. DNA of the CDR3: TGTGCCAGCAGTTCCGGGACTACCAGCTCCTACAATGAGCAGTTCTTC.